This entry describes one T cell receptor beta chain. What it binds is not known. The junction differs from germline at one of its ends, possibly a read error. Likely shared infections and vaccines: all three twin pairs were reared together. CDR1 and CDR2 (germline): LNHDA, SQIVND (reference sequence). This CDR3 comprises 16 residues. These data originate in a study of identical twins' blood T cells. Background on the study: Approximately 12 libraries, six alpha and six beta, gave around 50 million reads.

As handled by the study authors: Each library had roughly 2 to 3.6 million CDR3 reads and about 100,000 to nearly 500,000 clonotypes. MiXCR, run by TCRdb on the 5' RACE reads, gives a single entry per CDR3 protein. None of the V and J calls come from the authors' own analysis; TCRdb made them. Here the sample spans 300,000 to 400,000 distinct CDR3 sequences, about 28% being singletons. Study-level findings and limits: Environmental influences on twin similarity could not be excluded.

This chain links TRBV19 with TRBJ2-2, with D maybe TRBD2 (5 bases). The source is a woman aged 18 to 55 in good health. The specimen sequenced was PBMCs. As DNA, the CDR3 is TGTGCCAGTAGTAGGGCAAGCGGAACGAACACCGGGGAGCTGCTTTTT. Translation gives CASSRASGTNTGELLF.